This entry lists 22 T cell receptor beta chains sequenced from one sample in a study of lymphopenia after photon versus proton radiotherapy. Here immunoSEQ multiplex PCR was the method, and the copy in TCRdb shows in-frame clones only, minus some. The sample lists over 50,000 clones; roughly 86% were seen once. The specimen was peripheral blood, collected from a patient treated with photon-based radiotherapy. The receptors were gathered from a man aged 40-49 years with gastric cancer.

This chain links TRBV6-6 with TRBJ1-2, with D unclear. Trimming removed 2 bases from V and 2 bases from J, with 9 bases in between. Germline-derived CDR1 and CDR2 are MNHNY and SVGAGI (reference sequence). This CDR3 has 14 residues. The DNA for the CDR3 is TGTGCCAGCAGTTACCTCCCAGAAAACTATGGCTACACCTTC. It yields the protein CASSYLPENYGYTF.

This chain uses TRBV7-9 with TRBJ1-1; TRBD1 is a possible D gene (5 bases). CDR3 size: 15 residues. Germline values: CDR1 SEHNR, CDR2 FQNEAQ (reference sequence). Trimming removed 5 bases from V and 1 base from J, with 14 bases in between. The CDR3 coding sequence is TGTGCCAGCAGCCAAGGGTGGGGGGAGAACACTGAAGCTTTCTTT. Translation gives CASSQGWGENTEAFF.

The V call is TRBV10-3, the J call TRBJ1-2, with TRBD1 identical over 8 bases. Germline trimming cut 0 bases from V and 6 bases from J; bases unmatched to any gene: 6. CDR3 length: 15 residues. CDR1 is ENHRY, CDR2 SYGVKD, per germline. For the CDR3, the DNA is TGTGCCATCAGTGAGTCAGGACAGGGAATCGATGGCTACACCTTC. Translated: CAISESGQGIDGYTF.

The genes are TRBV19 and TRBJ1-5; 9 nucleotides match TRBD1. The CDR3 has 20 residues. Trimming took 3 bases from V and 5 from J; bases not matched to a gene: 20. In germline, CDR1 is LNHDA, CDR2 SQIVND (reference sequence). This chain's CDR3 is CASSIRKGTGTRMTDQPQHF. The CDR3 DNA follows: TGTGCCAGTAGTATTAGGAAGGGGACAGGGACCCGAATGACCGATCAGCCCCAGCATTTT.

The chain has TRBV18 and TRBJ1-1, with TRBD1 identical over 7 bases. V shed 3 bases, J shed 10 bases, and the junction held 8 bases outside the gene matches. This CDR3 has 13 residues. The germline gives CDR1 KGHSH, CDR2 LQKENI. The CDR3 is CASSPDREGVAFF. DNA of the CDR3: TGTGCCAGCTCACCCGACAGGGAAGGGGTAGCTTTCTTT. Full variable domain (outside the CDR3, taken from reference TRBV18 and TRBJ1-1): NAGVMQNPRHLVRRRGQEARLRCSPMKGHSHVYWYRQLPEEGLKFMVYLQKENIIDESGMPKERFSAEFPKEGPSILRIQQVVRGDSAAYFCASSPDREGVAFFGQGTRLTVV.

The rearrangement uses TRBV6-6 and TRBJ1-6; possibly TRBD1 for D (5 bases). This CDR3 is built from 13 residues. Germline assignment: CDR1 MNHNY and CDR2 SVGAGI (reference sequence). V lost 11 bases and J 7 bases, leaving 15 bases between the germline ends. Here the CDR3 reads CAVGQGANSPLHF. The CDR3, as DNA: TGTGCCGTCGGACAAGGAGCCAATTCACCCCTCCACTTT.

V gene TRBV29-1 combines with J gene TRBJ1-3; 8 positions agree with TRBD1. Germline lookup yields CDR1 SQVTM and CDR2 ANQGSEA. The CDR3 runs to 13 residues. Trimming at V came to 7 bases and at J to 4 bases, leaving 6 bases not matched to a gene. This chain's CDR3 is CSGRGTGGNTIYF. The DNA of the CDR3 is TGCAGCGGCCGCGGGACAGGAGGAAACACCATATATTTT.

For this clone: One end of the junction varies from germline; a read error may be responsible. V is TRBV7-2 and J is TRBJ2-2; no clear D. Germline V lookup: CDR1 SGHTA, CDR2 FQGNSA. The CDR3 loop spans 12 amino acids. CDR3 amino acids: CGTASNTGELFF. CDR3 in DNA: TGCGGCACCGCTTCGAACACCGGGGAGCTGTTTTTT. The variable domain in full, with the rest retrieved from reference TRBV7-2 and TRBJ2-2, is GAGVSQSPSNKVTEKGKDVELRCDPISGHTALYWYRQSLGQGLEFLIYFQGNSAPDKSGLPSDRFSAERTGGSVSTLTIQRTQQEDSAVYLCGTASNTGELFFGEGSRLTVL.

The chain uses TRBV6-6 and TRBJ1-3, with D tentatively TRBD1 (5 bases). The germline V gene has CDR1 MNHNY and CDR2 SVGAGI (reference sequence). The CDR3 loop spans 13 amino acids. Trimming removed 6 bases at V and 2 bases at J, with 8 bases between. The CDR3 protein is CASSREAGNTIYF. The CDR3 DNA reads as TGTGCCAGCAGCAGGGAGGCTGGAAACACCATATATTTT.

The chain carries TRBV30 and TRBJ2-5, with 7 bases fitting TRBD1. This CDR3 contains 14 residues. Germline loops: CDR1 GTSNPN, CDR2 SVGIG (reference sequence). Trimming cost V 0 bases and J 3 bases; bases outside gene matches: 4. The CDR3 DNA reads TGTGCCTGGAGTGTACCGGGACAGAAAGAGACCCAGTACTTC. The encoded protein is CAWSVPGQKETQYF.

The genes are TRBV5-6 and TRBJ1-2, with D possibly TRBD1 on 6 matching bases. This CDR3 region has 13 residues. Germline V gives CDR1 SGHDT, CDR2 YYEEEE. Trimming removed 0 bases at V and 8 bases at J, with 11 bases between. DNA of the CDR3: TGTGCCAGCAGCTTGGCCGTCGGGGGCGGCTACACCTTC. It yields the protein CASSLAVGGGYTF.

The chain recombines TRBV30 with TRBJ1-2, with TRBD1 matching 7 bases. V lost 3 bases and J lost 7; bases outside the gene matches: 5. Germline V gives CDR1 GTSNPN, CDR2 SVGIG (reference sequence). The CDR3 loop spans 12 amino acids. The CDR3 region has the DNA TGTGCCTGGAGGCCCCCAGGGGGTGGCTACACCTTC. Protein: CAWRPPGGGYTF. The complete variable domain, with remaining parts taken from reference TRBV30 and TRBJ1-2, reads SQTIHQWPATLVQPVGSPLSLECTVEGTSNPNLYWYRQAAGRGLQLLFYSVGIGQISSEVPQNLSASRPQDRQFILSSKKLLLSDSGFYLCAWRPPGGGYTFGSGTRLTVV.

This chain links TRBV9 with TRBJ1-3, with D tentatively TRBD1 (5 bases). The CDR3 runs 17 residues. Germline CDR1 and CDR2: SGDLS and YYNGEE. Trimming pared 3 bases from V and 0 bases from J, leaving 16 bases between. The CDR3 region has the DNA TGTGCCAGCAGCGGGAGGGTTCGGGGGGTCTCTGGAAACACCATATATTTT. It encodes CASSGRVRGVSGNTIYF.

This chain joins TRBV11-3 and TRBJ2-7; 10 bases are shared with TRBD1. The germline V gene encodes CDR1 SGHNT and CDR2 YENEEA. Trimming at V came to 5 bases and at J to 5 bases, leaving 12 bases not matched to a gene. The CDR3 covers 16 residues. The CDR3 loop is CASSPRTGGLLDEQYF. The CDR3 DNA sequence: TGTGCCAGCAGCCCTCGGACAGGGGGGCTGTTGGACGAGCAGTACTTC. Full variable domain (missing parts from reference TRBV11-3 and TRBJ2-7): EAGVVQSPRYKIIEKKQPVAFWCNPISGHNTLYWYLQNLGQGPELLIRYENEEAVDDSQLPKDRFSAERLKGVDSTLKIQPAELGDSAVYLCASSPRTGGLLDEQYFGPGTRLTVT.

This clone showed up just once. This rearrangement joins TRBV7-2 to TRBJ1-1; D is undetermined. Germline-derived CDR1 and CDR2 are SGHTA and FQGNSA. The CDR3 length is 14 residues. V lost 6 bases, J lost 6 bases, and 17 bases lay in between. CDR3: CASSPGPPVAEAFF. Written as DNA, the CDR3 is TGTGCCAGCAGTCCCGGGCCACCCGTGGCTGAAGCTTTCTTT.

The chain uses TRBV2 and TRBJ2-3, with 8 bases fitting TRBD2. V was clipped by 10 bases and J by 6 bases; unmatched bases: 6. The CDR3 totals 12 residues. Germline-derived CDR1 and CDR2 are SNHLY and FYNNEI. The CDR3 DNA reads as TGTGCCAACAAGGGCGGGGGGGATACGCAGTATTTT. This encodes CANKGGGDTQYF.

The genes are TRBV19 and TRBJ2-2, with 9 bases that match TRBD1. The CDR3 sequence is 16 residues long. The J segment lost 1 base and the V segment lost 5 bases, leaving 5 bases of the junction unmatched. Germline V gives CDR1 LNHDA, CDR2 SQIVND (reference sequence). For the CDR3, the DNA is TGTGCCAGTAGTTTGATGGGACAGGGGAACACCGGGGAGCTGTTTTTT. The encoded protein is CASSLMGQGNTGELFF. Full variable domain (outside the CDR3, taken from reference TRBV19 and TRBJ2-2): DGGITQSPKYLFRKEGQNVTLSCEQNLNHDAMYWYRQDPGQGLRLIYYSQIVNDFQKGDIAEGYSVSREKKESFPLTVTSAQKNPTAFYLCASSLMGQGNTGELFFGEGSRLTVL.

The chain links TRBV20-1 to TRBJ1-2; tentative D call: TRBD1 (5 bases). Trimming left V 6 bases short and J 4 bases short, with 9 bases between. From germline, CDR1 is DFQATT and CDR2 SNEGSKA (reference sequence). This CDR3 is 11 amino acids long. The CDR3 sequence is CSAPGLYGYTF. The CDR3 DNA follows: TGCAGTGCCCCGGGACTCTATGGCTACACCTTC.

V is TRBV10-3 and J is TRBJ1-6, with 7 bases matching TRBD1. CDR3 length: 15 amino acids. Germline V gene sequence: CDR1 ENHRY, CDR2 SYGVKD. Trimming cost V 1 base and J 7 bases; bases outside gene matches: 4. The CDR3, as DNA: TGTGCCATCAGTGAGTTTACAGGGGCCAATTCACCCCTCCACTTT. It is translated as CAISEFTGANSPLHF.

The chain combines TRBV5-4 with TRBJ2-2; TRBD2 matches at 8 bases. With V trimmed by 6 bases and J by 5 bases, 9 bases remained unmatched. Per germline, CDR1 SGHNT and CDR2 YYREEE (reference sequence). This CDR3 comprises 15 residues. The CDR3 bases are TGTGCCAGCACCCCGGGGGGGCGCGGAACCGGGGAGCTGTTTTTT. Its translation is CASTPGGRGTGELFF.

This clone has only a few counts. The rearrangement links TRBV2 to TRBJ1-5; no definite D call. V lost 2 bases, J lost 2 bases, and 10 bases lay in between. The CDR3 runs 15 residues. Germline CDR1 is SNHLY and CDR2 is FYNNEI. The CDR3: CASSEPTMGNQPQHF. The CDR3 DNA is TGTGCCAGCAGTGAACCCACAATGGGCAATCAGCCCCAGCATTTT.

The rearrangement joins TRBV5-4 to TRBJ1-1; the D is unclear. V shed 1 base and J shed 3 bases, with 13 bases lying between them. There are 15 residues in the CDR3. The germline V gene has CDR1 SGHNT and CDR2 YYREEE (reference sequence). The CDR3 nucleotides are TGTGCCAGCAGCTTGACGATGACCGGGGACACTGAAGCTTTCTTT. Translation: CASSLTMTGDTEAFF.